This entry lists 32 T cell receptor beta chains sequenced from one sample in a study of immune evolution from preneoplasia to lung adenocarcinoma. The assay was immunoSEQ multiplex PCR, and TCRdb's table has in-frame clones only and misses some. The sample shows 12,000 or so clones, about 84% of them seen only once. What was sequenced was FFPE tissue from an adenomatous hyperplasia lung lesion. As for subset: atypical adenomatous hyperplasia (AAH), lung preneoplasia. The receptors were sampled from a person between 50 and 69 years old with lung adenocarcinoma.

This clone occurred once. This chain uses TRBV5-1 with TRBJ1-2; D not certain. Germline-derived CDR1 and CDR2 are SGHRS and YFSETQ. CDR3 size: 13 residues. V lost 5 bases and J lost 3, with 11 bases in between. CDR3 in amino acids: CASSAEFDYGYTF. The CDR3 DNA is TGCGCCAGCAGTGCAGAGTTTGACTATGGCTACACCTTC.

V is TRBV19 and J is TRBJ1-5; no clear D gene. Germline CDR1 LNHDA, CDR2 SQIVND (reference sequence). The V gene lost 3 bases and the J gene lost 1 base, with 13 bases spanning the gap. CDR3 length equals 16 residues. This CDR3 reads CASSIPSGRSNQPQHF. CDR3 in DNA: TGTGCCAGTAGTATTCCCAGCGGACGAAGCAATCAGCCCCAGCATTTT.

In this sample, this clone turned up once. This chain links TRBV28 with TRBJ2-7; D assignment may be TRBD1 or TRBD2 (5 bases each). In germline, CDR1 is MDHEN, CDR2 SYDVKM. The CDR3 is made up of 12 amino acids. Trimming removed 8 bases at V and 3 bases at J, with 11 bases between. Here the CDR3 reads CASEGRNYEQYF. Written as DNA, the CDR3 is TGTGCCAGCGAGGGACGGAACTACGAGCAGTACTTC.

The rearrangement uses TRBV27 and TRBJ1-3; D is possibly TRBD1 (6 bases). The CDR3 is 15 residues long. From germline, CDR1 is MNHEY and CDR2 SMNVEV (reference sequence). V was shortened by 0 bases and J by 4 bases, with 10 bases between the two germline ends. The CDR3 loop reads CASSLSGGLGNTIYF. DNA for the CDR3: TGTGCCAGCAGTTTATCGGGGGGGCTGGGAAACACCATATATTTT.

The gene calls are TRBV10-3 and TRBJ2-7; TRBD1 agrees at 9 bases. The V segment lost 3 bases and the J segment 4 bases; nucleotides outside the gene matches: 7. The length of the CDR3 is 15 residues. Germline V gene sequence: CDR1 ENHRY, CDR2 SYGVKD. CDR3 sequence (DNA): TGTGCCATCAGTGAAACAGGGACAGGGCAGTACGAGCAGTACTTC. Translated: CAISETGTGQYEQYF.

This clone has more than one count but fewer than ten. The rearrangement uses TRBV4-1 and TRBJ1-3; D gene unclear. The CDR3 totals 15 residues. The V end lost 2 bases, the J end lost 2 bases, and 10 bases lay between the germline ends. From germline, CDR1 is MGHRA and CDR2 YSYEKL. The CDR3 DNA is TGCGCCAGCAGCCAATTCCGGGAGCCTGGAAACACCATATATTTT. This encodes CASSQFREPGNTIYF.

Written as DNA, the CDR3 is TGTGCTAGTGGTTTGCAAGGGAGGTCGGGCGCTTACGAGCAGTACTTC. This encodes CASGLQGRSGAYEQYF. The chain carries TRBV12-5 and TRBJ2-7; possibly TRBD2 for D (6 bases). V dropped 2 bases and J dropped 4 bases, with 18 bases sitting between them. The CDR3 consists of 16 residues. CDR1 and CDR2 from the germline V gene are LGHNT and FRNRAP. The whole variable domain, remainder taken from reference TRBV12-5 and TRBJ2-7, is DARVTQTPRHKVTEMGQEVTMRCQPILGHNTVFWYRQTMMQGLELLAYFRNRAPLDDSGMPKDRFSAEMPDATLATLKIQPSEPRDSAVYFCASGLQGRSGAYEQYFGPGTRLTVT.

This clone was observed a single time. V is TRBV11-3 and J is TRBJ2-5; 7 bases are shared with TRBD1. The CDR3 loop spans 15 amino acids. Per germline, CDR1 SGHNT and CDR2 YENEEA. V lost 5 bases to trimming and J lost 3 bases; unmatched junction nucleotides: 9. As DNA, the CDR3 is TGTGCCAGCAGCCGGAGACAGGGATGGAAAGAGACCCAGTACTTC. Protein product: CASSRRQGWKETQYF.

This clone was counted a single time. The rearrangement joins TRBV6-6 to TRBJ2-7; 12 bases line up with TRBD1. This CDR3 is 15 amino acids long. After removal of 5 bases from V and 3 bases from J, the junction contained 5 bases not matched to a gene. The germline V gene has CDR1 MNHNY and CDR2 SVGAGI (reference sequence). The CDR3 nucleotides read TGTGCCAGCAGTCACAGGGACAGGGGGCTCTACGAGCAGTACTTC. Its protein product is CASSHRDRGLYEQYF.

A word on this clone: The junction does not match germline at one end; this may be a read error. The rearrangement joins TRBV7-7 to TRBJ1-1, with 8 bases that match TRBD1. The CDR3 length is 13 residues. Germline V gene lookup returns CDR1 SSHAT and CDR2 FNYEAQ (reference sequence). The CDR3: CASSLYRGTEAFF. CDR3 coding DNA: TGTGCTAGCAGCTTATACAGGGGGACTGAAGCTTTCTTT.

This clone is a singleton in its sample. The rearrangement uses TRBV7-2 and TRBJ1-2; tentatively, D is TRBD1 (5 bases). Trimming shortened V by 1 base and J by 2 bases, and 11 bases separated the two germline ends. The CDR3 is made up of 15 amino acids. CDR1 and CDR2 from the germline V gene are SGHTA and FQGNSA. CDR3 region: CASSLGEGMNYGYTF. CDR3 sequence (DNA): TGTGCCAGCAGCTTAGGGGAGGGGATGAACTATGGCTACACCTTC.

This clone is a singleton in its sample. The genes are TRBV11-3 and TRBJ2-1, with 9 nucleotides matching TRBD2. Germline V CDR1 and CDR2: SGHNT, YENEEA. The CDR3 contains 16 residues. The V gene end was trimmed by 5 bases and the J gene end by 4 bases; junction bases not matched to a gene: 9. The CDR3, as DNA: TGTGCCAGCAGCCCCATCGGGGCGGGAGGGTACAATGAGCAGTTCTTC. Translating gives CASSPIGAGGYNEQFF.

This clone has a handful of counts. The chain links TRBV7-9 to TRBJ2-2, with D tentatively TRBD1 (5 bases). Per germline, CDR1 SEHNR and CDR2 FQNEAQ (reference sequence). V was pared by 8 bases and J by 4 bases, with 23 bases between. This CDR3 is built from 17 residues. As DNA, the CDR3 is TGTGCCAGCCCTCTAAGCGCGGTTGGGGCAGGCACCGGGGAGCTGTTTTTT. Translated: CASPLSAVGAGTGELFF.

The gene calls are TRBV30 and TRBJ1-5, with no clear D. The germline V gene has CDR1 GTSNPN and CDR2 SVGIG (reference sequence). The CDR3 sequence is 14 residues long. The V end was cut by 4 bases, the J end by 0 bases, with 10 bases between. In DNA form, the CDR3 reads TGTGCCTGGACGCGCGGTGATAGCAATCAGCCCCAGCATTTT. Translation: CAWTRGDSNQPQHF.

The genes are TRBV10-3 and TRBJ2-7; D could derive from TRBD1 or TRBD2 (5 bases each). The length of the CDR3 is 14 residues. The V end was cut by 0 bases, the J end by 2 bases, with 8 bases between. The germline gives CDR1 ENHRY, CDR2 SYGVKD. Here the CDR3 reads CAISESGTPYEQYF. CDR3 DNA sequence: TGTGCCATCAGTGAGTCCGGGACCCCCTACGAGCAGTACTTC.

The genes are TRBV28 and TRBJ2-7, with D possibly matching TRBD1 (5 bases). Germline V gene sequence: CDR1 MDHEN, CDR2 SYDVKM. The CDR3 extends over 12 amino acids. Trimming stripped 1 base from V and 4 bases from J, with 5 bases between. In nucleotides, the CDR3 is TGTGCCAGCAGTTTATCAGGGTACGAGCAGTACTTC. As protein: CASSLSGYEQYF.

The V gene is TRBV6-5, the J gene TRBJ1-4, with D perhaps TRBD1 (6 bases). V lost 11 bases, J lost 1 base, and 11 bases lay in between. This CDR3 is built from 13 residues. The germline V gene encodes CDR1 MNHEY and CDR2 SVGAGI. CDR3 region: CACRDITNEKLFF. The CDR3 bases are TGTGCCTGCCGGGACATAACTAATGAAAAACTGTTTTTT.

This rearrangement joins TRBV11-2 to TRBJ2-1; 8 bases map to TRBD2. Losses at the gene ends were 4 bases for V and 13 bases for J; bases not matched to a gene: 6. This CDR3 is 12 amino acids long. The V gene's germline CDR1 is SGHAT and CDR2 FQNNGV. The CDR3 nucleotides are TGTGCCAGCAGCTCCGGGGGGGGAAGCCAGTTCTTC. It is translated as CASSSGGGSQFF.

The chain is built from TRBV7-2 and TRBJ2-1, with D hard to call. Deletions cut 5 bases from V and 5 bases from J, with 16 bases between. Germline assignment: CDR1 SGHTA and CDR2 FQGNSA. The CDR3 contains 15 residues. The CDR3 loop reads CASSQRIQSNNEQFF. The CDR3, as DNA: TGTGCCAGCAGCCAACGCATACAGTCAAACAATGAGCAGTTCTTC.

CDR3 coding DNA: TGTGCCAGCAGCTCATCCTCTAGCAATCAGCCCCAGCATTTT. Translation gives CASSSSSSNQPQHF. The chain has TRBV7-2 and TRBJ1-5, with D hard to call. CDR3 length equals 14 residues. V was clipped by 4 bases and J by 0 bases, with 7 bases between them. The germline V gene encodes CDR1 SGHTA and CDR2 FQGNSA.

V usage is TRBV5-4 and J usage is TRBJ1-2; D not certain. Germline V gene data show CDR1 as SGHNT and CDR2 as YYREEE (reference sequence). There are 15 residues in the CDR3. V lost 6 bases to trimming and J lost 2 bases, with 17 bases between them. The CDR3 spells CASNSKGGSNYGYTF. The DNA for the CDR3 is TGTGCCAGCAACTCGAAGGGTGGATCCAACTATGGCTACACCTTC.

The J gene is TRBJ1-1, the V gene TRBV6-5; D ambiguous. CDR1 and CDR2 from the germline V gene are MNHEY and SVGAGI. This CDR3 spans 15 amino acids. Trimming left V 4 bases short and J 0 bases short, with 12 bases between. The CDR3 DNA is TGTGCCAGCAGTTCCCTCGGGTCGTTGAACACTGAAGCTTTCTTT. It codes for CASSSLGSLNTEAFF.

The sample holds a few counts of this clone. The V gene is TRBV5-1, the J gene TRBJ2-3, with D perhaps TRBD1 (6 bases). Germline CDR1 is SGHRS and CDR2 is YFSETQ. The CDR3 runs 16 residues. Trimming took off 1 base at V and 2 bases at J, with 14 bases between the two ends. The CDR3 reads CASSLSGQAYTDTQYF. DNA for the CDR3: TGCGCCAGCAGCTTGTCGGGACAAGCATACACAGATACGCAGTATTTT.

The chain is built from TRBV5-4 and TRBJ2-7; 9 bases are shared with TRBD1. Germline trimming cut 3 bases from V and 4 bases from J; bases unmatched to any gene: 8. From germline, CDR1 is SGHNT and CDR2 YYREEE (reference sequence). The CDR3 extends over 15 amino acids. CDR3 amino acids: CASSSPDRGDYEQYF. In DNA form, the CDR3 reads TGTGCCAGCAGCTCCCCGGACAGGGGAGATTACGAGCAGTACTTC.

The chain carries TRBV5-1 and TRBJ2-7; 11 nucleotides agree with TRBD1. CDR3 length: 15 residues. V was pared by 5 bases and J by 1 base, with 5 bases of the junction left unmatched. Germline V CDR1 and CDR2: SGHRS, YFSETQ. CDR3: CASRPGTGGSYEQYF. The CDR3 DNA reads TGCGCCAGCAGACCCGGGACAGGGGGTTCCTACGAGCAGTACTTC.

The V gene is TRBV19, the J gene TRBJ2-5; D remains ambiguous. The CDR3 consists of 15 residues. CDR1 LNHDA and CDR2 SQIVND come from the germline V gene (reference sequence). V was shortened by 2 bases and J by 2 bases, with 12 bases between the two germline ends. The DNA of the CDR3 is TGTGCCAGTAGTATATCTCCCGCGGTTCAAGAGACCCAGTACTTC. This encodes CASSISPAVQETQYF.

The chain uses TRBV6-5 and TRBJ2-2; no firm D call. CDR3 length: 15 residues. With 0 bases removed from V and 2 bases from J, the gap between germline ends came to 7 bases. In germline, CDR1 is MNHEY, CDR2 SVGAGI. CDR3 residues: CASSYSSLNTGELFF. CDR3 coding DNA: TGTGCCAGCAGTTACTCGAGTCTAAACACCGGGGAGCTGTTTTTT.

The chain carries TRBV6-1 and TRBJ2-3; 8 bases are shared with TRBD2. Trimming at V came to 6 bases and at J to 6 bases, leaving 11 bases not matched to a gene. CDR1 is MNHNS, CDR2 SASEGT, per germline. CDR3 length: 15 amino acids. CDR3: CASRRRRGGHDTQYF. The DNA for the CDR3 is TGTGCCAGCAGACGGAGACGGGGGGGCCATGATACGCAGTATTTT.

This clone appeared a few times. Other nucleotide sequences in the sample specify the same CDR3. V is TRBV19 and J is TRBJ1-5; D might be TRBD1 (6 bases). The CDR3 covers 16 residues. The V end was cut by 6 bases, the J end by 6 bases, with 21 bases between. In germline, CDR1 is LNHDA, CDR2 SQIVND (reference sequence). The DNA of the CDR3 is TGTGCCAGTAGCCCCGCCTTCAGGGGTGGGGGTCAGCCCCAGCATTTT. Its translation: CASSPAFRGGGQPQHF.

The chain combines TRBV19 with TRBJ1-5, with D maybe TRBD1 (6 bases). Germline V gives CDR1 LNHDA, CDR2 SQIVND (reference sequence). The CDR3 extends over 14 amino acids. V lost 6 bases, J lost 2 bases, and 11 bases lay in between. The CDR3 sequence: CASRPGVGNQPQHF. DNA of the CDR3: TGTGCCAGTAGGCCAGGGGTGGGCAATCAGCCCCAGCATTTT.

The chain links TRBV27 to TRBJ2-3; tentative D call: TRBD2 (5 bases). Germline CDR1 MNHEY, CDR2 SMNVEV (reference sequence). The ends were cut back, 7 bases at V and 2 bases at J, with 22 bases in the middle. The CDR3 length is 17 residues. The CDR3 loop is CASTLRASRPFTDTQYF. CDR3 DNA: TGTGCCAGCACCTTGAGGGCTAGTCGTCCGTTCACAGATACGCAGTATTTT.

The chain employs TRBV29-1 and TRBJ1-2; D call uncertain. The V end was cut by 4 bases, the J end by 5 bases, with 11 bases between. Germline V gene sequence: CDR1 SQVTM, CDR2 ANQGSEA. CDR3 size: 12 residues. The CDR3 sequence is CSVAANSYGYTF. CDR3 DNA: TGCAGCGTTGCTGCAAACAGTTATGGCTACACCTTC.